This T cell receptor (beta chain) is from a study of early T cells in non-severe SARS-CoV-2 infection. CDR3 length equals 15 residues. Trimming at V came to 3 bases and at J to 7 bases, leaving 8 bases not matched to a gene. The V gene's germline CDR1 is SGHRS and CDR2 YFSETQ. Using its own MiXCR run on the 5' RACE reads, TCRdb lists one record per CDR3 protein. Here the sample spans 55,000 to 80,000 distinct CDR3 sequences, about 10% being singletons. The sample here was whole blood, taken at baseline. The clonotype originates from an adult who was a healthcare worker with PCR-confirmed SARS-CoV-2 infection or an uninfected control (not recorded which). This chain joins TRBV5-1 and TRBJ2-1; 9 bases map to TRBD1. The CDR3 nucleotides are TGCGCCAGCAGCTCTGGGACAGGGCGGGGGAATGAGCAGTTCTTC. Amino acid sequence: CASSSGTGRGNEQFF.